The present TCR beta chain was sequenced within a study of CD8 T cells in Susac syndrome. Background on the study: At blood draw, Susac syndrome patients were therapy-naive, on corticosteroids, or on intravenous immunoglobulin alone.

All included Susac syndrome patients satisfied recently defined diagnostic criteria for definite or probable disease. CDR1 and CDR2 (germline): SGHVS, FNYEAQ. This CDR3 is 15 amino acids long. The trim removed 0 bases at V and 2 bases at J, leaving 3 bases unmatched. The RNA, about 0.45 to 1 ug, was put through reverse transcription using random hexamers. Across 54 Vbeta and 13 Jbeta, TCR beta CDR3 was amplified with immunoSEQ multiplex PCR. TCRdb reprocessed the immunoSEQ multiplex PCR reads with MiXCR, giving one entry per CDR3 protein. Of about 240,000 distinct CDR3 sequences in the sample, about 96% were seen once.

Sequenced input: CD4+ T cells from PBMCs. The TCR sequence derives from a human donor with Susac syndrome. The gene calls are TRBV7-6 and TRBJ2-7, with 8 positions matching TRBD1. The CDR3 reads CASSLADRGTYEQYF. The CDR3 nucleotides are TGTGCCAGCAGCTTAGCTGACAGGGGAACCTACGAGCAGTACTTC.